This T cell receptor beta chain was found in a study of OX40 agonist ivuxolimab in advanced cancers. Study-level background: Melanoma, hepatocellular carcinoma, head and neck or renal cell cancer occurred in dose-escalation patients.

The method was immunoSEQ multiplex PCR; TCRdb's version includes in-frame clones alone and lacks a portion of them. The table lists about 16,000 clones, 75% to 90% of them singletons, with 3.9% in the top ten. Germline V gene lookup returns CDR1 SGHTA and CDR2 FQGTGA. V was clipped by 3 bases and J by 6 bases, with 10 bases between them. This CDR3 is 13 amino acids long. The chain recombines TRBV7-3 with TRBJ2-3; D uncertain. The origin of this receptor is an adult with an advanced solid tumor such as melanoma, head and neck, liver or kidney cancer. The starting material was CD4+ or CD8+ T cells sorted from blood, obtained in a trial of the OX40 agonist ivuxolimab. Here the CDR3 DNA reads TGTGCCAGCAGCTTGACCTTCCGGGATACGCAGTATTTT. Its translation: CASSLTFRDTQYF. Drawing the rest from reference TRBV7-3 and TRBJ2-3, the complete variable domain is GAGVSQTPSNKVTEKGKYVELRCDPISGHTALYWYRQSLGQGPEFLIYFQGTGAADDSGLPNDRFFAVRPEGSVSTLKIQRTERGDSAVYLCASSLTFRDTQYFGPGTRLTVL.